One T cell receptor (beta chain) is described in this entry. The J segment lost 8 bases and the V segment lost 3 bases, leaving 9 bases of the junction unmatched. Germline values: CDR1 SGDLS, CDR2 YYNGEE. The CDR3 sequence is 15 residues long. TCRdb's table, derived via immunoSEQ multiplex PCR, lists solely in-frame clones and lacks some. The sample has some 50,000 clones; approximately 91% are singletons. The source of the sample is a study of OX40 agonist ivuxolimab in advanced cancers. The material sequenced was CD4+ or CD8+ T cells sorted from blood, taken in a trial of the OX40 agonist ivuxolimab. The clonotype comes from an adult with an advanced solid tumor such as melanoma, head and neck, liver or kidney cancer. The J gene is TRBJ1-4, the V gene TRBV9, with 8 bases matching TRBD1. The CDR3, as DNA: TGTGCCAGCAGCGCGGGGGACAGGTTTGGGGAAAAACTGTTTTTT. Its translation: CASSAGDRFGEKLFF. The complete variable domain, with remaining parts taken from reference TRBV9 and TRBJ1-4, reads DSGVTQTPKHLITATGQRVTLRCSPRSGDLSVYWYQQSLDQGLQFLIQYYNGEERAKGNILERFSAQQFPDLHSELNLSSLELGDSALYFCASSAGDRFGEKLFFGSGTQLSVL.